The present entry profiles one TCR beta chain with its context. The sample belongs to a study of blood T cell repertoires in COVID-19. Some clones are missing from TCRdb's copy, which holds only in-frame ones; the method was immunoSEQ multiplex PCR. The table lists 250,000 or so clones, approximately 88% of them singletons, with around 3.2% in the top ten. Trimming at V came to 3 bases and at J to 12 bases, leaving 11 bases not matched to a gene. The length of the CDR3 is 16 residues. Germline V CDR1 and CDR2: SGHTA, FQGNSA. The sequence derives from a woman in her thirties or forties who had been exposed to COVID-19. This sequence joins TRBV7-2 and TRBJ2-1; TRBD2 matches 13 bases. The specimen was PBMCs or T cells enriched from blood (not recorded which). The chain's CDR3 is CASSFDGTSGNVGQFF. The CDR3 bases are TGTGCCAGCAGCTTCGATGGGACTAGCGGGAATGTTGGGCAGTTCTTC.